This T cell receptor (beta chain) was sequenced for a study of blood T cell repertoires in COVID-19. Looking at the study overall: The analysed material was cDNA or gDNA that came from T cells, B-cell-depleted T cells, or PBMCs.

J gave up 4 bases and V 4 bases, and 9 bases lay outside the gene matches. The CDR3 runs 15 residues. Germline CDR1 and CDR2: PRHDT and FYEKMQ (reference sequence). TCRdb's copy holds only in-frame clones and misses some; the assay was immunoSEQ multiplex PCR. The data hold 72,000 or so clones, with around 90% observed a single time. The material sequenced was peripheral blood. The chain is built from TRBV13 and TRBJ1-2, with 7 bases identical to TRBD1. The sequence derives from a man aged 45 to 65 with active COVID-19. CDR3 DNA: TGTGCCAGCAGCTACCGGGACAGAATGTCCTATGGCTACACCTTC. Amino acids: CASSYRDRMSYGYTF.